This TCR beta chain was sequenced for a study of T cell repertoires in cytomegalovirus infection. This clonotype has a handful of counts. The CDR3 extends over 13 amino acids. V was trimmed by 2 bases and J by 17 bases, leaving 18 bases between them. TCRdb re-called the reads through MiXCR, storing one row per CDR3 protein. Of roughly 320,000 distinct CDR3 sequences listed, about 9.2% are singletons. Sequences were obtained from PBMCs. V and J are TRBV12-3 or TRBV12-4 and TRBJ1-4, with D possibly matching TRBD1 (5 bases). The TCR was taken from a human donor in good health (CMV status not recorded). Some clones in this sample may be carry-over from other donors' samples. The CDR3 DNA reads TGTGCCAGCAGTTTATCTCCTCCGGGACCTAGCTTTTTT. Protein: CASSLSPPGPSFF.